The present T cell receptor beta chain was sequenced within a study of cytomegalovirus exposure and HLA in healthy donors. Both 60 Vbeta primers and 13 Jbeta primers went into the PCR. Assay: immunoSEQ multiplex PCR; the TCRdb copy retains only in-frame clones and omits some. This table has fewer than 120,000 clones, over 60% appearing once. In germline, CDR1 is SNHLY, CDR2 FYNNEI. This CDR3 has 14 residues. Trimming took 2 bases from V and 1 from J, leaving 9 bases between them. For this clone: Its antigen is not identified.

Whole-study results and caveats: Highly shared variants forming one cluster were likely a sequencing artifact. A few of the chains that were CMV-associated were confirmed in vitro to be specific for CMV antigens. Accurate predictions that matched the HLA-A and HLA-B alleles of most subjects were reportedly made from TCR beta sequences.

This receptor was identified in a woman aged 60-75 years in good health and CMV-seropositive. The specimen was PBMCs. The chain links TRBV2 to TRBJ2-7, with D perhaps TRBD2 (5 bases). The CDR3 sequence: CASSESAESYEQYF. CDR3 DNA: TGTGCCAGCAGTGAATCAGCGGAATCCTACGAGCAGTACTTC.